One T cell receptor (beta chain) is described in this entry. Its antigen specificity is not known. The record has no base qualities; no much larger clone is one base away. From cysteine to phenylalanine, the CDR3 is 11 amino acids long. Only the CDR3 DNA stays, 33 bases, in frame from base 1. Trimming leaves V shorter by 5 bases and J shorter by 9 bases, with the junction holding 2 bases beyond the gene matches. In the germline V gene, CDR1 corresponds to SGHVS and CDR2 to FQNEAQ. Each collaborating institution followed its own protocols to collect whole blood in K2EDTA tubes. Collaborator samples were shipped for TCRbeta analysis as frozen whole blood, isolated PBMCs, or DNA extracted from either sample type. The sample originates from a study of blood T cell repertoires in COVID-19 (TCRdb year 2020). With regard to the full study: The collaborator samples originated in the United States, Italy and Spain and spanned the acute and convalescent phases of COVID-19. Subjects who had been exposed to COVID-19, were actively infected with it, or had recovered from it provided the deeply sampled blood TCRbeta repertoires that made up the dataset. Samples came from the ongoing ImmuneRACE study (first 160 participants) plus 1,254 subjects from 6 global collaborators. The sample metadata nearly always contained a de-identified subject ID, COVID-19 status, age in years and sex. The repertoires were released in a freely available public database intended as a resource for research on the immune response to SARS-CoV-2. HLA class I and class II types, where available, came from metadata supplied by the sample provider rather than from assay-based typing. The material from the prospective study consisted of cDNA or gDNA derived from T cells, B-cell-depleted T cells, or PBMCs. What the research found in general, with its limitations: How much clinical and demographic metadata was included differed by source and by participant, and the metadata was provided uncurated.

TCRbeta CDR3 regions were amplified from genomic DNA by means of the immunoSEQ Assay, a bias-controlled multiplex PCR. From the authors' description of their analysis: Within the assay, amplification of reference gene primers was used to estimate how many nucleated cells each sample contained. Sequence reads were collapsed and filtered to measure the absolute abundance of every unique TCRbeta CDR3 rearrangement. For each sample, productive Simpson clonality was calculated by taking the square root of Simpson's diversity index across productive rearrangements. What TCRdb holds here is the immuneACCESS table cut down to in-frame rearrangements. Part of the clones is not present; checked against another copy, under half of the missing clones reflect an unresolved V gene, and the others are unexplained. For V, J and clone size, that table is used; D and trimming come from the DNA. Present in this sample are approximately 100,000 clones, roughly 92% of which were seen just once. Of the sample, over 5.5% falls within the top ten clones.

The TCR was taken from a man between 45 and 60 years old with active COVID-19. This chain is built from TRBV7-8 and TRBJ2-7; TRBD1 lines up with 9 middle nucleotides. Sequenced sample: peripheral blood. The DNA sequence follows: TGTGCCAGCAGCCGGACAGGGGTGCAGTACTTC. Its product reads: CASSRTGVQYF.